What follows describes a single T cell receptor beta chain. Germline lookup yields CDR1 MNHNS and CDR2 SASEGT. The V and J ends lost 0 bases and 6 bases respectively, with 6 bases between them. CDR3 length: 13 amino acids. The source of the sample is a study of blood T cell repertoires in COVID-19. Study summary: The analysed material was cDNA or gDNA that came from T cells, B-cell-depleted T cells, or PBMCs.

Repertoires were generated with immunoSEQ multiplex PCR, while TCRdb's copy carries only in-frame clones and drops some. The profile shows approximately 60,000 clones, roughly three quarters of them singletons. The chain employs TRBV6-1 and TRBJ2-1; D is ambiguous. Sequenced: peripheral blood. The TCR originated in a man aged 55 to 70 with acute or convalescent COVID-19. The DNA of the CDR3 is TGTGCCAGCAGTGAAGCGTCGTTCAATGAGCAGTTCTTC. Protein product: CASSEASFNEQFF.